This T cell receptor (beta chain) is drawn from a study of PD-L1 blockade in urothelial cancer. Sequencing used immunoSEQ multiplex PCR; TCRdb keeps in-frame clones, though not all of them. The sample holds around 130,000 clones, roughly 83% seen once. Time point given: pretreatment peripheral blood. Germline CDR1 and CDR2: MGHDK and SYGVNS. The V gene lost 4 bases and the J gene lost 6 bases, with 15 bases spanning the gap. The CDR3 is 14 amino acids. The receptor comes from a man in his forties or fifties with urothelial cancer. The chain is built from TRBV25-1 and TRBJ1-1; D gene uncertain. The sequencing used PBMCs, collected around atezolizumab (anti-PD-L1) treatment. CDR3 bases: TGTGCCAGCAGTGCCACCTTGAAGACTTCTGAAGCTTTCTTT. Encoded protein: CASSATLKTSEAFF.